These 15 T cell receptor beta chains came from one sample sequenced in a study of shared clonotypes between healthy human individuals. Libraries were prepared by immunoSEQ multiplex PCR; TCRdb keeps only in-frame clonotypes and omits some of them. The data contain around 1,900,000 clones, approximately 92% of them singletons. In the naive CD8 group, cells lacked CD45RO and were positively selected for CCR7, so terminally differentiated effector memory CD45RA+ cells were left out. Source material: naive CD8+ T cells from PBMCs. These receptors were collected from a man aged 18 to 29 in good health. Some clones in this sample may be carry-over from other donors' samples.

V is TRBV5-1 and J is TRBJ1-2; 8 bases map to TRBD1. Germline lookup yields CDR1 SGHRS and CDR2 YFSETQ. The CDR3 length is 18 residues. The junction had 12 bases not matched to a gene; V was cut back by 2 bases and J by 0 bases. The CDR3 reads CASSFEQGAYITNYGYTF. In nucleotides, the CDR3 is TGCGCCAGCAGCTTTGAGCAGGGGGCGTATATTACTAACTATGGCTACACCTTC.

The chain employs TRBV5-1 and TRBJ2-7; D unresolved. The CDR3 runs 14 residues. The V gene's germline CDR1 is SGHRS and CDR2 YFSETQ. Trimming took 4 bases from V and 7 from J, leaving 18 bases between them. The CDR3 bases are TGCGCCAGCAGCCACGAACGGACCCCGGGTGAGCAGTACTTC. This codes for CASSHERTPGEQYF.

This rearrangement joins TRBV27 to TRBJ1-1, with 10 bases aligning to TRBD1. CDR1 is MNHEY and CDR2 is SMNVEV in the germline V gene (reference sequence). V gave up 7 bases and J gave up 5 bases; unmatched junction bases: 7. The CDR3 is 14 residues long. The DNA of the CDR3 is TGTGCCAGCAAGAACCGGGACAGGGGAACTGAAGCTTTCTTT. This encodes CASKNRDRGTEAFF.

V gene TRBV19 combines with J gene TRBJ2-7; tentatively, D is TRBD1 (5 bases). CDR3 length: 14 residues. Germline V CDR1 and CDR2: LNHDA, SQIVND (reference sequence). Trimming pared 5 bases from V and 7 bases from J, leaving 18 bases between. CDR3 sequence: CASSWFQGSVEQYF. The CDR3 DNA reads TGTGCCAGTAGTTGGTTCCAGGGTTCTGTGGAGCAGTACTTC.

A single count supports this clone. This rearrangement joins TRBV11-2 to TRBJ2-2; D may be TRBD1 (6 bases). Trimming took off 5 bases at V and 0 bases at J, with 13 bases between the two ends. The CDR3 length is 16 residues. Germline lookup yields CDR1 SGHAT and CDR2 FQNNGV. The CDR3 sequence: CASSPRGGSNTGELFF. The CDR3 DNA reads TGTGCCAGCAGCCCTCGAGGGGGATCGAACACCGGGGAGCTGTTTTTT. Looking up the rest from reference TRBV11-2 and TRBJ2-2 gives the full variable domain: EAGVAQSPRYKIIEKRQSVAFWCNPISGHATLYWYQQILGQGPKLLIQFQNNGVVDDSQLPKDRFSAERLKGVDSTLKIQPAKLEDSAVYLCASSPRGGSNTGELFFGEGSRLTVL.

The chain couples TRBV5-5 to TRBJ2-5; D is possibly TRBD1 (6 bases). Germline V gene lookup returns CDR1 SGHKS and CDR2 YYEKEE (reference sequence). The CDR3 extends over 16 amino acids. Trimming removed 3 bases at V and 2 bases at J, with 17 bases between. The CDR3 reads CASSWHREAVQETQYF. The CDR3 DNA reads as TGTGCCAGCAGCTGGCACAGGGAAGCGGTACAAGAGACCCAGTACTTC. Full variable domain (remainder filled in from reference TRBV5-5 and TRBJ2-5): DAGVTQSPTHLIKTRGQQVTLRCSPISGHKSVSWYQQVLGQGPQFIFQYYEKEERGRGNFPDRFSARQFPNYSSELNVNALLLGDSALYLCASSWHREAVQETQYFGPGTRLLVL.

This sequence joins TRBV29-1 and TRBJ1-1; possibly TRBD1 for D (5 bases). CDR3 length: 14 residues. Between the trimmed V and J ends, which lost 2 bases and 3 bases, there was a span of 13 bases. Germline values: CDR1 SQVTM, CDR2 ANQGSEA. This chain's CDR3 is CSVETPMGDTEAFF. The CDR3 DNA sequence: TGCAGCGTTGAAACCCCTATGGGGGACACTGAAGCTTTCTTT.

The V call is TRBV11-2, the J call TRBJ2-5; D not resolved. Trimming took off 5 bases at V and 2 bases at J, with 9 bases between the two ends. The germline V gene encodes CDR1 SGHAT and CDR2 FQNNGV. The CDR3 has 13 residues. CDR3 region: CASSPRAQETQYF. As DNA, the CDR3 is TGTGCCAGCAGCCCCCGGGCACAAGAGACCCAGTACTTC.

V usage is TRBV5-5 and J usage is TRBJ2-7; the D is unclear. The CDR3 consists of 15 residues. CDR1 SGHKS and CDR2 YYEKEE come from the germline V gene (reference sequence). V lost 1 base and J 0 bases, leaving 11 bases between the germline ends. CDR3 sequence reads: CASSLRQESSYEQYF. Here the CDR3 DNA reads TGTGCCAGCAGCTTGCGGCAGGAGAGCTCCTACGAGCAGTACTTC. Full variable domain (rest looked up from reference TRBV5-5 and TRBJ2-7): DAGVTQSPTHLIKTRGQQVTLRCSPISGHKSVSWYQQVLGQGPQFIFQYYEKEERGRGNFPDRFSARQFPNYSSELNVNALLLGDSALYLCASSLRQESSYEQYFGPGTRLTVT.

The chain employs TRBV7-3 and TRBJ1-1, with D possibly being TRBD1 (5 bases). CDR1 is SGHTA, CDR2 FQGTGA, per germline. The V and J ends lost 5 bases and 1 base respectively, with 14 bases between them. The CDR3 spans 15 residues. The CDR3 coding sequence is TGTGCCAGCAGCCCCCACGGGGGAACGAACACTGAAGCTTTCTTT. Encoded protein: CASSPHGGTNTEAFF.

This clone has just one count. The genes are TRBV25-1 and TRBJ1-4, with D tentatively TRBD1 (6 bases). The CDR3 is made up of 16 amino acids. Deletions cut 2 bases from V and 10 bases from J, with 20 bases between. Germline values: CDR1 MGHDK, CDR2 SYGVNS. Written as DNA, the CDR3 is TGTGCCAGCAGTGAAGGGTCGGGCCGGGGGCAGGGAAAACTGTTTTTT. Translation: CASSEGSGRGQGKLFF. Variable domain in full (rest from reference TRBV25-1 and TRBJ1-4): EADIYQTPRYLVIGTGKKITLECSQTMGHDKMYWYQQDPGMELHLIHYSYGVNSTEKGDLSSESTVSRIRTEHFPLTLESARPSHTSQYLCASSEGSGRGQGKLFFGSGTQLSVL.

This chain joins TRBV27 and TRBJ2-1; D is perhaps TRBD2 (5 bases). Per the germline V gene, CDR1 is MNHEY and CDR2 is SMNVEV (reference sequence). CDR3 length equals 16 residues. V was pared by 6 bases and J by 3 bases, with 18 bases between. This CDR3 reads CASRDLPSEGYNEQFF. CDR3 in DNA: TGTGCCAGCAGGGACTTGCCGAGCGAAGGCTACAATGAGCAGTTCTTC.

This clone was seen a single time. CDR3 sequence (DNA): TGTGCCAGCAGCGCGACCGGGTCCTTCGGGGACTATGGCTACACCTTC. Translated: CASSATGSFGDYGYTF. The chain uses TRBV9 and TRBJ1-2, with D unresolved. There are 16 residues in the CDR3. Trimming took off 3 bases at V and 3 bases at J, with 18 bases between the two ends. Germline loops: CDR1 SGDLS, CDR2 YYNGEE.

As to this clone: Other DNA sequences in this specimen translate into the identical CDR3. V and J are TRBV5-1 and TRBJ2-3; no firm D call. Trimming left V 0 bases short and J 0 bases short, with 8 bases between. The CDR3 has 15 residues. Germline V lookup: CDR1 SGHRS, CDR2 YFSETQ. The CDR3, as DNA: TGCGCCAGCAGCTTGGGTGAAGGTAGCACAGATACGCAGTATTTT. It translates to CASSLGEGSTDTQYF.

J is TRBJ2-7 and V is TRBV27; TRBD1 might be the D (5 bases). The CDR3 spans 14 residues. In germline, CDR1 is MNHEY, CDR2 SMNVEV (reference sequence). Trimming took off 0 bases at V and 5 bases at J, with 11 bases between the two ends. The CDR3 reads CASSLSIGAHEQYF. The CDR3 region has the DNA TGTGCCAGCAGTTTATCGATAGGGGCCCACGAGCAGTACTTC.